Shown below are 8 T cell receptor beta chains from a single sample sequenced in a study of blood T cell repertoires in COVID-19. The assay was immunoSEQ multiplex PCR, and TCRdb's table has in-frame clones only and misses some. The sample consists of roughly 100,000 clones, about 90% of them appearing once. The specimen sequenced was peripheral blood. These receptors all come from a woman in her 70s with acute or convalescent COVID-19.

This chain links TRBV2 with TRBJ2-7, with D perhaps TRBD1 (5 bases). This CDR3 has 12 amino acids. Trimming cost V 5 bases and J 4 bases, with 9 bases left between them. Per the germline V gene, CDR1 is SNHLY and CDR2 is FYNNEI. Here the CDR3 reads CASSTDTYEQYF. CDR3 nucleotide sequence: TGTGCCAGCAGTACGGACACTTACGAGCAGTACTTC.

The chain is built from TRBV27 and TRBJ2-7; 7 positions match TRBD1. The J segment lost 6 bases and the V segment lost 4 bases, leaving 12 bases of the junction unmatched. Per the germline V gene, CDR1 is MNHEY and CDR2 is SMNVEV (reference sequence). The CDR3 consists of 15 residues. Written as DNA, the CDR3 is TGTGCCAGCAGTTCCCGGACAGGTGGGGTCTCCGAGCAGTACTTC. Translated, it gives CASSSRTGGVSEQYF.

The CDR3, as DNA: TGTGCCAGCAGGAATGCCGGGGGGAACTATGGCTACACCTTC. Translating it yields CASRNAGGNYGYTF. J is TRBJ1-2 and V is TRBV28; weak D call: TRBD1 (5 bases). CDR1 is MDHEN and CDR2 is SYDVKM in the germline V gene. There are 14 residues in the CDR3. Trimming left V 6 bases short and J 2 bases short, with 13 bases between.

The chain is built from TRBV5-5 and TRBJ1-5; the match to TRBD1 covers 7 bases. CDR3 length: 15 residues. Germline values: CDR1 SGHKS, CDR2 YYEKEE (reference sequence). V lost 5 bases and J lost 3; bases outside the gene matches: 8. The CDR3, as DNA: TGTGCCAGCAGGGCAGATGGGACAGACAATCAGCCCCAGCATTTT. It codes for CASRADGTDNQPQHF. Using reference TRBV5-5 and TRBJ1-5 for the parts outside the CDR3, the full variable domain is DAGVTQSPTHLIKTRGQQVTLRCSPISGHKSVSWYQQVLGQGPQFIFQYYEKEERGRGNFPDRFSARQFPNYSSELNVNALLLGDSALYLCASRADGTDNQPQHFGDGTRLSIL.

This chain connects TRBV14 to TRBJ2-7; D perhaps matches TRBD1 (6 bases). CDR3 length: 13 amino acids. V gave up 4 bases and J gave up 7 bases, with 14 bases separating them. Germline lookup yields CDR1 SGHDN and CDR2 FVKESK. CDR3 region: CASSPNPTGEQYF. In DNA, the CDR3 is TGTGCCAGCAGCCCCAACCCGACAGGAGAGCAGTACTTC.

The chain combines TRBV4-1 with TRBJ1-2, with 7 bases fitting TRBD1. The CDR3 length is 14 residues. Trimming at V came to 1 base and at J to 8 bases, leaving 7 bases not matched to a gene. CDR1 and CDR2 from the germline V gene are MGHRA and YSYEKL. The CDR3 nucleotides are TGCGCCAGCAGCCAAGGGGACAGACAGATAGGCTACACCTTC. The encoded protein is CASSQGDRQIGYTF.

This clone showed up just once. The J gene is TRBJ1-1, the V gene TRBV29-1, with 10 bases lining up with TRBD1. V was pared by 5 bases and J by 3 bases, with 6 bases of the junction left unmatched. This CDR3 has 14 residues. Germline V gene sequence: CDR1 SQVTM, CDR2 ANQGSEA. CDR3 loop: CSVLTGGWDTEAFF. The CDR3 nucleotides read TGCAGCGTTTTGACAGGGGGCTGGGACACTGAAGCTTTCTTT.

This clone was counted a single time. This chain links TRBV2 with TRBJ1-6, with a tentative D call TRBD1 (5 bases). Germline lookup yields CDR1 SNHLY and CDR2 FYNNEI. This CDR3 contains 15 residues. V was clipped by 2 bases and J by 6 bases, with 11 bases between them. The CDR3: CASSEFRQTNSPLHF. The CDR3 DNA reads as TGTGCCAGCAGTGAATTCAGACAGACTAATTCACCCCTCCACTTT.